Below, 18 T cell receptor beta chains from the same sample are listed, as sequenced in a study of CD8+CD57+ T cells in acquired aplastic anemia. All patients picked for sequencing had shown, by flow cytometry, an expansion of CD8+CD57+ cells. CDR3 and TCR beta VDJ profiling relied on genomic DNA as the template. TCRdb recomputed calls from the reads with MiXCR, one row per CDR3 protein. The sample has under 250,000 distinct CDR3 sequences; 60% to 80% are singletons. The sequencing input was sorted CD4+, CD8+, or CD8+CD57+ T cells (not recorded which) from PBMCs. Receptor source: a human donor with aplastic anemia.

This clonotype was seen repeatedly, ten times or more. The chain has TRBV25-1 and TRBJ1-2, with D hard to call. Trimming removed 3 bases at V and 4 bases at J, with 15 bases between. CDR3 length: 15 amino acids. Germline CDR1 is MGHDK and CDR2 is SYGVNS. The CDR3 DNA reads TGTGCCAGCAGTGATGGCGGGGAGGGTGTCTATGGCTACACCTTC. It is translated as CASSDGGEGVYGYTF.

This chain links TRBV9 with TRBJ1-2; 7 bases are a match to TRBD1. With 2 bases clipped from V and 5 bases from J, the junction kept 9 bases outside the gene matches. This CDR3 has 15 residues. Germline-derived CDR1 and CDR2 are SGDLS and YYNGEE. The CDR3 nucleotides read TGTGCCAGCAGCGTGGGCAGGGGGTCTCGGTATGGCTACACCTTC. Amino acid sequence: CASSVGRGSRYGYTF.

The CDR3 region has the DNA TGCAGCGTTGATCGGGGGAAAGAGACCCAGTACTTC. Its translation: CSVDRGKETQYF. The chain is built from TRBV29-1 and TRBJ2-5; tentative D call: TRBD2 (6 bases). V lost 3 bases, J lost 3 bases, and 8 bases lay in between. The V gene's germline CDR1 is SQVTM and CDR2 ANQGSEA. The CDR3 extends over 12 amino acids.

This clonotype was seen a few times. The V call is TRBV20-1, the J call TRBJ2-5; the match to TRBD2 covers 10 bases. The junction had 8 bases not matched to a gene; V was cut back by 3 bases and J by 1 base. There are 16 residues in the CDR3. Per germline, CDR1 DFQATT and CDR2 SNEGSKA (reference sequence). CDR3 residues: CSASGVASGGQETQYF. Here the CDR3 DNA reads TGCAGTGCTAGCGGGGTGGCTAGCGGGGGCCAAGAGACCCAGTACTTC.

This chain uses TRBV20-1 with TRBJ1-5; D gene ambiguous. The germline CDR1 and CDR2 sequences are DFQATT and SNEGSKA (reference sequence). The V and J ends lost 6 bases and 2 bases respectively, with 14 bases between them. This CDR3 region has 14 residues. The CDR3 DNA reads TGCAGTGCCAGAAGGATGGGAGGCAATCAGCCCCAGCATTTT. Its translation is CSARRMGGNQPQHF.

The V and J genes are TRBV19 and TRBJ2-7; D is possibly TRBD2 (6 bases). The germline V gene encodes CDR1 LNHDA and CDR2 SQIVND (reference sequence). The V end was cut by 5 bases, the J end by 4 bases, with 12 bases between. This CDR3 has 13 residues. The CDR3 loop is CASSRGTGYEQYF. CDR3 sequence (DNA): TGTGCCAGTAGTCGGGGGACCGGGTACGAGCAGTACTTC.

In DNA, the CDR3 is TGTGCCACCAGCCCCCACAGGGGGAACACTGAAGCTTTCTTT. Its protein is CATSPHRGNTEAFF. The chain uses TRBV15 and TRBJ1-1; TRBD1 matches 7 bases. This CDR3 has 14 amino acids. Unmatched junction bases numbered 4, after V lost 5 bases and J lost 1 base. The V gene's germline CDR1 is LNHNV and CDR2 YYDKDF (reference sequence).

The V and J genes are TRBV6-2 or TRBV6-3 and TRBJ1-3; TRBD1 matches 8 bases. The CDR3 is 14 amino acids. Germline V gene lookup returns CDR1 MNHEY and CDR2 SVGEGT. V was clipped by 6 bases and J by 1 base; unmatched bases: 2. The CDR3 region is CASRYRGSGNTIYF. The CDR3 nucleotides are TGTGCCAGCAGGTACAGGGGGTCTGGAAACACCATATATTTT.

Regarding this clonotype: A read error is possible here, since a much larger clone lies one base away. This rearrangement joins TRBV30 to TRBJ1-1; the D gene is possibly TRBD1 (6 bases). The CDR3 covers 12 residues. Per the germline V gene, CDR1 is GTSNPN and CDR2 is SVGIG (reference sequence). The CDR3: CGGMGATTGAFF. The CDR3 coding sequence is TGTGGTGGTATGGGGGCGACCACTGGAGCTTTCTTT. The variable domain in full, with the rest retrieved from reference TRBV30 and TRBJ1-1, is SQTIHQWPATLVQPVGSPLSLECTVEGTSNPNLYWYRQAAGRGLQLLFYSVGIGQISSEVPQNLSASRPQDRQFILSSKKLLLSDSGFYLCGGMGATTGAFFGQGTRLTVV.

The chain recombines TRBV6-6 with TRBJ1-6; 7 bases align to TRBD1. V was pared by 6 bases and J by 7 bases, with 9 bases of the junction left unmatched. The CDR3 runs 15 residues. Germline CDR1 and CDR2: MNHNY and SVGAGI (reference sequence). The CDR3 reads CASRKPGQQNSPLHF. Here the CDR3 DNA reads TGTGCCAGCAGGAAACCGGGACAGCAGAATTCACCCCTCCACTTT.

This clonotype was seen just once. V gene TRBV10-2 combines with J gene TRBJ1-1; D gene uncertain. With 0 bases removed from V and 0 bases from J, the gap between germline ends came to 2 bases. The CDR3 runs to 13 residues. Germline CDR1 is WSHSY and CDR2 is SAAADI. The CDR3: CASSESMNTEAFF. The CDR3 DNA follows: TGCGCCAGCAGTGAGTCAATGAACACTGAAGCTTTCTTT.

Of note for this clonotype: A junction boundary mismatches the germline segment, possibly from a read error. V gene TRBV7-7 combines with J gene TRBJ2-5; D is uncertain. This CDR3 has 12 amino acids. Germline-derived CDR1 and CDR2 are SSHAT and FNYEAQ (reference sequence). The CDR3 sequence: CASSPDAETQYF. DNA for the CDR3: TGTGCTAGCAGCCCGGATGCGGAGACCCAGTACTTC.

The V call is TRBV24-1, the J call TRBJ1-2; D might be TRBD1 (5 bases). CDR1 is KGHDR, CDR2 SFDVKD, per germline. Trimming removed 1 base from V and 12 bases from J, with 14 bases in between. There are 13 residues in the CDR3. CDR3 nucleotide sequence: TGTGCCACCAGTGATTTCGGGATGGGACCGAACACCTTC. Its protein is CATSDFGMGPNTF.

This clonotype was recorded at least ten times. This chain connects TRBV6-6 to TRBJ2-3; D might be TRBD2 (6 bases). Germline CDR1 reads MNHNY; CDR2 reads SVGAGI (reference sequence). The CDR3 is 13 amino acids. V lost 6 bases and J lost 4, with 11 bases in between. The CDR3 DNA reads TGTGCCAGCAGGTGGCGGGGCCCAGATACGCAGTATTTT. It specifies CASRWRGPDTQYF.

The chain joins TRBV7-9 to TRBJ2-5, with 7 bases lining up with TRBD1. From germline, CDR1 is SEHNR and CDR2 FQNEAQ (reference sequence). The length of the CDR3 is 15 residues. Trimming at V came to 5 bases and at J to 2 bases, leaving 8 bases not matched to a gene. This CDR3 is CASSLVWDSQETQYF. The CDR3 nucleotides are TGTGCCAGCAGCCTAGTATGGGACAGTCAAGAGACCCAGTACTTC.

The V call is TRBV19, the J call TRBJ2-7; 9 bases match TRBD1. The V and J ends lost 2 bases and 4 bases, in that order; junction bases with no gene match: 6. The CDR3 contains 15 residues. Germline V gives CDR1 LNHDA, CDR2 SQIVND (reference sequence). The CDR3: CASSIFPGQGYEQYF. The CDR3 DNA sequence: TGTGCCAGTAGTATATTTCCGGGACAGGGTTACGAGCAGTACTTC.

This clonotype was seen a few times. In DNA form, the CDR3 reads TGTGCCACCAGTGACCCTAAAACGACAGATACGCAGTATTTT. Its protein is CATSDPKTTDTQYF. The J gene is TRBJ2-3, the V gene TRBV24-1; D uncertain. The CDR3 has 14 amino acids. Germline V gene data show CDR1 as KGHDR and CDR2 as SFDVKD. With 4 bases removed from V and 3 bases from J, the gap between germline ends came to 10 bases.

The genes are TRBV10-3 and TRBJ2-7; D may be TRBD1 (6 bases). The germline CDR1 and CDR2 sequences are ENHRY and SYGVKD. The CDR3 has 17 amino acids. V lost 2 bases and J 2 bases, leaving 19 bases between the germline ends. CDR3 in amino acids: CAISERSGTGRTYEQYF. DNA of the CDR3: TGTGCCATCAGTGAGAGGTCGGGAACAGGGCGCACCTACGAGCAGTACTTC.